Listed here are 24 T cell receptor beta chains from one sample, sequenced in a study of shared clonotypes between healthy human individuals. Generated by immunoSEQ multiplex PCR, the TCRdb table keeps only in-frame clones and is missing some. The data hold about 1.4 million clones, with roughly 96% observed a single time. Material for sequencing was naive CD4+ T cells sorted from blood. Specified subset: CD45RA+ positively selected. The receptors shown here come from a man aged 30-40 years in good health.

For this clone: Different DNA sequences within this sample yield the same CDR3. The J gene is TRBJ1-2, the V gene TRBV5-1, with D possibly matching TRBD1 (6 bases). V was cut by 5 bases and J by 4 bases, with 12 bases left in between. Germline V gives CDR1 SGHRS, CDR2 YFSETQ. The CDR3 extends over 13 amino acids. The CDR3 nucleotides are TGCGCCAGCAGTTCCGACAGGCCCTATGGCTACACCTTC. Its protein is CASSSDRPYGYTF.

The V gene is TRBV7-9, the J gene TRBJ1-1, with D possibly TRBD1 on 6 matching bases. The germline gives CDR1 SEHNR, CDR2 FQNEAQ (reference sequence). The CDR3 runs to 14 residues. Trimming took 7 bases from V and 5 from J, leaving 17 bases between them. The CDR3: CASNLTGGRTEAFF. CDR3 nucleotide sequence: TGTGCCAGCAACCTGACAGGTGGCAGGACTGAAGCTTTCTTT.

This clone was observed a single time. V is TRBV2 and J is TRBJ2-7; D is uncertain. The length of the CDR3 is 13 residues. Germline CDR1 SNHLY, CDR2 FYNNEI. The V end was cut by 8 bases, the J end by 1 base, with 12 bases between. CDR3 DNA: TGTGCCAGCCGCCGACCACAGTCCTACGAGCAGTACTTC. It translates to CASRRPQSYEQYF. Looking up the rest from reference TRBV2 and TRBJ2-7 gives the full variable domain: EPEVTQTPSHQVTQMGQEVILRCVPISNHLYFYWYRQILGQKVEFLVSFYNNEISEKSEIFDDQFSVERPDGSNFTLKIRSTKLEDSAMYFCASRRPQSYEQYFGPGTRLTVT.

The chain recombines TRBV6-5 with TRBJ2-1, with D tentatively TRBD2 (6 bases). Germline assignment: CDR1 MNHEY and CDR2 SVGAGI. The V end lost 6 bases, the J end lost 8 bases, and 8 bases lay between the germline ends. This CDR3 is 11 amino acids long. CDR3 region: CASSLAHEQFF. The CDR3 bases are TGTGCCAGCAGCCTAGCGCATGAGCAGTTCTTC.

This chain joins TRBV4-1 and TRBJ1-3; D unclear. The V end lost 4 bases, the J end lost 0 bases, and 7 bases lay between the germline ends. Germline V CDR1 and CDR2: MGHRA, YSYEKL. The CDR3 is made up of 14 amino acids. DNA of the CDR3: TGCGCCAGCAGCCGGGGAACCTCTGGAAACACCATATATTTT. It specifies CASSRGTSGNTIYF.

As regards this clone: At one end, the junction sequence differs from germline, possibly due to a read error. The chain couples TRBV6-5 to TRBJ2-7; 10 nucleotides align to TRBD1. The CDR3 sequence is 13 residues long. CDR1 and CDR2 from the germline V gene are MNHEY and SVGAGI. CDR3 amino acids: CASSYGTGDLPRF. The CDR3 DNA reads as TGTGCCAGCAGTTACGGGACAGGGGACTTACCGCGCTTC.

V is TRBV28 and J is TRBJ2-7; 10 nucleotides match TRBD2. Trimming took 8 bases from V and 1 from J; bases not matched to a gene: 11. The CDR3 has 16 amino acids. Germline CDR1 is MDHEN and CDR2 is SYDVKM. The CDR3 DNA reads as TGTGCCAGCGTATCCCCCGGGACTAGCGCGTCCTACGAGCAGTACTTC. Encoded protein: CASVSPGTSASYEQYF.

The chain links TRBV27 to TRBJ2-6; no reliable D call. CDR1 MNHEY and CDR2 SMNVEV come from the germline V gene (reference sequence). The CDR3 loop spans 14 amino acids. Trimming cost V 1 base and J 2 bases, with 3 bases left between them. CDR3 protein: CASSLWAGANVLTF. In nucleotides, the CDR3 is TGTGCCAGCAGTTTATGGGCTGGGGCCAACGTCCTGACTTTC.

This chain uses TRBV5-4 with TRBJ1-4, with TRBD1 matching 7 bases. The CDR3 loop spans 14 amino acids. Trimming at V came to 4 bases and at J to 7 bases, leaving 7 bases not matched to a gene. Germline V gives CDR1 SGHNT, CDR2 YYREEE (reference sequence). CDR3 region: CASSRPGQSEKLFF. CDR3 DNA: TGTGCCAGCAGCCGCCCGGGACAGAGTGAAAAACTGTTTTTT.

The rearrangement links TRBV5-5 to TRBJ1-5; D call uncertain. Trimming took off 0 bases at V and 4 bases at J, with 17 bases between the two ends. Per germline, CDR1 SGHKS and CDR2 YYEKEE (reference sequence). The CDR3 consists of 17 residues. This CDR3 is CASSLGARVGVNQPQHF. Here the CDR3 DNA reads TGTGCCAGCAGCTTGGGGGCAAGGGTCGGGGTTAATCAGCCCCAGCATTTT.

The chain carries TRBV15 and TRBJ2-3, with D perhaps given as TRBD1 or TRBD2 (5 bases each). The germline V gene encodes CDR1 LNHNV and CDR2 YYDKDF (reference sequence). This CDR3 comprises 14 residues. Trimming removed 5 bases from V and 4 bases from J, with 13 bases in between. This chain's CDR3 is CATSLGEGADTQYF. DNA for the CDR3: TGTGCCACCAGCCTCGGGGAAGGGGCAGATACGCAGTATTTT. Together with reference TRBV15 and TRBJ2-3, the CDR3 gives the full variable domain: DAMVIQNPRYQVTQFGKPVTLSCSQTLNHNVMYWYQQKSSQAPKLLFHYYDKDFNNEADTPDNFQSRRPNTSFCFLDIRSPGLGDTAMYLCATSLGEGADTQYFGPGTRLTVL.

This chain links TRBV5-6 with TRBJ1-5; a possible D gene is TRBD1 (5 bases). Trimming took 4 bases from V and 0 from J, leaving 14 bases between them. The CDR3 totals 16 residues. Germline V gene lookup returns CDR1 SGHDT and CDR2 YYEEEE. CDR3 sequence (DNA): TGTGCCAGCAGCCGACTGAGCACAGGTAGCAATCAGCCCCAGCATTTT. Its protein product is CASSRLSTGSNQPQHF.

The chain has TRBV7-2 and TRBJ2-7, with TRBD2 matching over 12 bases. The CDR3 runs to 15 residues. CDR1 is SGHTA and CDR2 is FQGNSA in the germline V gene. Losses at the gene ends were 5 bases for V and 7 bases for J; bases not matched to a gene: 9. The chain's CDR3 is CASSARLAGAREQYF. As DNA, the CDR3 is TGTGCCAGCAGCGCCAGACTAGCGGGAGCCCGTGAGCAGTACTTC.

J is TRBJ2-1 and V is TRBV4-2, with 16 bases matching TRBD2. V was clipped by 1 base and J by 1 base; unmatched bases: 4. Germline V gene lookup returns CDR1 LGHNA and CDR2 YNFKEQ. The CDR3 has 19 amino acids. The CDR3 bases are TGTGCCAGCAGCCAAGTGGGACTAGCGGGAGGGGCGTCCTACAATGAGCAGTTCTTC. The encoded protein is CASSQVGLAGGASYNEQFF.

The chain couples TRBV2 to TRBJ1-5; D possibly corresponds to TRBD1 (6 bases). CDR3 length equals 14 residues. CDR1 and CDR2 from the germline V gene are SNHLY and FYNNEI. Trimming pared 8 bases from V and 7 bases from J, leaving 18 bases between. CDR3 loop: CASGIQQGRQPQHF. CDR3 coding DNA: TGTGCCAGCGGAATCCAACAGGGTAGGCAGCCCCAGCATTTT.

Remarks on this clone: Other DNA sequences in the sample encode the same CDR3. The J gene is TRBJ2-7, the V gene TRBV15; D uncertain. CDR1 LNHNV and CDR2 YYDKDF come from the germline V gene (reference sequence). V was cut by 0 bases and J by 4 bases, with 7 bases left in between. CDR3 length: 13 amino acids. Here the CDR3 reads CATSRDISYEQYF. CDR3 DNA sequence: TGTGCCACCAGCAGAGATATCAGTTACGAGCAGTACTTC.

The V and J genes are TRBV6-5 and TRBJ2-5; 10 positions match TRBD2. V trimming: 0 bases; J trimming: 7 bases; junction bases outside the gene matches: 5. The CDR3 length is 15 residues. The germline CDR1 and CDR2 sequences are MNHEY and SVGAGI. The DNA for the CDR3 is TGTGCCAGCAGTTACTCGCTAGCGGGAGAGGGGACCCAGTACTTC. It is translated as CASSYSLAGEGTQYF.

The chain couples TRBV7-3 to TRBJ2-7; D is ambiguous. Germline-derived CDR1 and CDR2 are SGHTA and FQGTGA. The CDR3 length is 15 residues. The V end lost 1 base, the J end lost 0 bases, and 10 bases lay between the germline ends. The CDR3 spells CASSLSRISSYEQYF. CDR3 coding DNA: TGTGCCAGCAGCTTAAGTCGGATTAGCTCCTACGAGCAGTACTTC.

The gene calls are TRBV19 and TRBJ2-7; the D gene is possibly TRBD1 (5 bases). The CDR3 has 14 residues. Germline V gives CDR1 LNHDA, CDR2 SQIVND (reference sequence). V gave up 1 base and J gave up 0 bases, with 7 bases separating them. The CDR3 bases are TGTGCCAGTAGTATAGGACAGCACTCCTACGAGCAGTACTTC. Translating it yields CASSIGQHSYEQYF.

The chain is built from TRBV7-2 and TRBJ2-7; 8 bases match TRBD2. This CDR3 has 19 residues. CDR1 is SGHTA and CDR2 is FQGNSA in the germline V gene. V lost 1 base and J lost 0; bases outside the gene matches: 14. The CDR3 nucleotides are TGTGCCAGCAGCTTAGACGTAGTGCTAGCGGGCCAGAGCTCCTACGAGCAGTACTTC. Translation: CASSLDVVLAGQSSYEQYF.

The chain combines TRBV11-3 with TRBJ2-2, with TRBD1 as a possible D gene (6 bases). Germline CDR1 SGHNT, CDR2 YENEEA. Trimming stripped 0 bases from V and 4 bases from J, with 15 bases between. The length of the CDR3 is 17 residues. For the CDR3, the DNA is TGTGCCAGCAGCTTAGATCGGGTGGGGACAACCACCGGGGAGCTGTTTTTT. Translated: CASSLDRVGTTTGELFF.

The V call is TRBV7-9, the J call TRBJ1-5; possible D gene TRBD1, 5 bases. Trimming removed 7 bases from V and 3 bases from J, with 16 bases in between. From germline, CDR1 is SEHNR and CDR2 FQNEAQ (reference sequence). This CDR3 is 15 amino acids long. The CDR3 loop reads CASNSGGGNNQPQHF. As DNA, the CDR3 is TGTGCCAGCAACAGTGGCGGGGGAAACAATCAGCCCCAGCATTTT.

J is TRBJ2-7 and V is TRBV5-1; D not certain. Germline assignment: CDR1 SGHRS and CDR2 YFSETQ. With 5 bases removed from V and 0 bases from J, the gap between germline ends came to 12 bases. The CDR3 has 14 amino acids. CDR3 DNA: TGCGCCAGCAGTATGGACCTCGGCTCCTACGAGCAGTACTTC. Translation: CASSMDLGSYEQYF.

The DNA for the CDR3 is TGTGCCAGCAGCTTAGGGGGCGGCTACGAGCAGTACTTC. Translated: CASSLGGGYEQYF. This sequence joins TRBV7-2 and TRBJ2-7; maybe TRBD1 (5 bases). This CDR3 region has 13 residues. Trimming left V 1 base short and J 3 bases short, with 7 bases between. Per the germline V gene, CDR1 is SGHTA and CDR2 is FQGNSA.